This T cell receptor (beta chain) was sequenced in a study of blood T cells in healthy people across ages. Turning to this clonotype: Its antigen is still unknown.

A second roughly 7 to 11 cycle PCR used barcoded and J-beta primers. TCRdb fed the 5' RACE reads into MiXCR, producing one record per CDR3 protein. The data show 780,000 or so distinct CDR3 sequences, with more than 55% seen just once and roughly 24% held by the top ten. Overall study findings and caveats: There were more naive CD4+ cells and higher diversity in long-lived donors than in aged donors.

The CDR3 totals 15 residues. Trimming removed 4 bases at V and 7 bases at J, with 19 bases between. CDR1 LGHNA and CDR2 YSLEER come from the germline V gene. V usage is TRBV4-3 and J usage is TRBJ1-1, with D unclear. The sequenced sample was blood. This receptor was identified in a man aged 40-49 years in good health. CDR3 DNA: TGCGCCAGCAGCCTGGTTCATGATGCGGAACTTGAAGCTTTCTTT. Amino acids: CASSLVHDAELEAFF.